This T cell receptor (beta chain) came from a study of shared clonotypes between healthy human individuals. The test was conducted at deep level. Each cell subset's genomic DNA was divided evenly among several immunoSEQ plates. Tens of thousands of T cell genomes, or approximately 300 ng DNA, went into unsorted PBMC replicate PCRs. Assay: immunoSEQ multiplex PCR; the TCRdb copy retains only in-frame clones and omits some. The repertoire holds around 500,000 clones, with less than 80% as singletons. Everyone who donated was a Caucasian adult who lived in Nashville, Tennessee. The V and J ends lost 6 bases and 5 bases respectively, with 19 bases between them. Looked up from germline, CDR1 is MRHNA and CDR2 is SNTAGT. This CDR3 contains 15 residues.

This clonotype was sampled from a middle-aged woman in good health. Some clones in this sample may be carry-over from other donors' samples. Sample: PBMCs. The chain couples TRBV6-4 to TRBJ1-2, with D perhaps TRBD1 (5 bases). In DNA, the CDR3 is TGTGCCAGCAGCCCCGGGACTCCGGGGGGGTATGGCTACACCTTC. Translated, it gives CASSPGTPGGYGYTF.